The T cell receptor beta chain described here comes from a study of T-cell memory formation after mild COVID-19. Germline V lookup: CDR1 LNHDA, CDR2 SQIVND (reference sequence). The V and J ends lost 6 bases and 1 base respectively, with 15 bases between them. This CDR3 is 16 amino acids long. 5'RACE primed from the constant segment yielded TCR alpha and TCR beta cDNA libraries bearing sample barcodes and UMIs. One entry per CDR3 protein results from TCRdb running MiXCR on the 5' RACE reads. The sample consists of nearly 40,000 distinct CDR3 sequences, 5.5% to 7% of them appearing once. This clonotype came up a few times.

The sample consisted of PBMCs or a T cell subset sorted from them (not recorded which). The sequence came from an adult who had mild COVID-19 (a few samples of this study predate the infection). Cell type and time point are not known. The chain carries TRBV19 and TRBJ2-2; a weak D match, TRBD1 (5 bases). The CDR3 loop is CASRFKAGWNTGELFF. In nucleotides, the CDR3 is TGTGCCAGTAGATTTAAGGCAGGGTGGAACACCGGGGAGCTGTTTTTT. Based on the CDR3 plus reference TRBV19 and TRBJ2-2, the full variable domain is DGGITQSPKYLFRKEGQNVTLSCEQNLNHDAMYWYRQDPGQGLRLIYYSQIVNDFQKGDIAEGYSVSREKKESFPLTVTSAQKNPTAFYLCASRFKAGWNTGELFFGEGSRLTVL.